This T cell receptor beta chain originates from a study of neurological immune-mediated disorders. V lost 5 bases and J lost 4, with 4 bases in between. Germline V gene sequence: CDR1 KGHDR, CDR2 SFDVKD. The CDR3 consists of 11 residues. This clonotype was recorded many times. TCRdb itself ran the 5' RACE reads through MiXCR, one entry per CDR3 protein. The data contain fewer than 85,000 distinct CDR3 sequences, about 5.2% of them singletons. The chain combines TRBV24-1 with TRBJ2-5; D gene uncertain. This clonotype was sampled from a woman in her twenties or thirties with multiple sclerosis. The sequenced sample consisted of PBMCs. CDR3 protein: CATSAGETQYF. CDR3 nucleotide sequence: TGTGCCACCAGTGCGGGAGAGACCCAGTACTTC.